This T cell receptor (beta chain) was sequenced in a study of T cell repertoires in cytomegalovirus infection. Overall study context: HLA-B-restricted CMV epitopes that are well studied were used alongside recently identified HLA-C-restricted ones. In public TCR beta signatures, there were indications of both CMV infection and matching HLA type. Points from the study as a whole: Summed frequency of shared TCR beta families picked out CMV carriers who also had the relevant HLA. CMV-specific TCR beta clonotypes restricted by HLA-C were the ones dominating the ex vivo response.

TCRdb used MiXCR to reprocess the reads, holding one entry per CDR3 protein. The table lists 200,000 to 250,000 distinct CDR3 sequences, around 40% of them singletons, with around 64% in the top ten. Details on this clonotype: Antigen specificity is unknown.

The sample here was CD8+ T cells from cultured PBMCs, taken from culture after CMV antigen stimulation. The TCR comes from a human donor in good health (CMV status not recorded). Some clones in this sample may be carry-over from other donors' samples.

The CDR3 here is CAISESPREYEQYF. The CDR3 DNA reads as TGTGCCATCAGTGAGTCGCCCCGGGAATACGAGCAGTACTTC. J is TRBJ2-7 and V is TRBV10-3, with a weak D call TRBD2 (5 bases). This CDR3 has 14 residues. The germline V and J ends were trimmed by 0 bases and 4 bases, with 10 bases remaining between them. From germline, CDR1 is ENHRY and CDR2 SYGVKD.